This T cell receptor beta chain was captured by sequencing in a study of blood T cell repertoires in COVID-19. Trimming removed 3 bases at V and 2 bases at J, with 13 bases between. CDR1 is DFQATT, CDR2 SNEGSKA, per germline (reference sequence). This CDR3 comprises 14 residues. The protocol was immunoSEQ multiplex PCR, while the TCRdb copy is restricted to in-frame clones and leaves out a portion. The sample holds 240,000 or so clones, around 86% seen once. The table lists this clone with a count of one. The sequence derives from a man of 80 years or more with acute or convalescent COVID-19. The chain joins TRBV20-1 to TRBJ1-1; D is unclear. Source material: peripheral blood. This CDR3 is CSASMNSLNTEAFF. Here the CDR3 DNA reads TGCAGTGCTAGTATGAACAGCCTCAACACTGAAGCTTTCTTT.